This T cell receptor beta chain was obtained from a study of T cell responses to AZD1222 COVID-19 vaccine. The data were produced by immunoSEQ multiplex PCR, yet TCRdb's version contains in-frame clones alone and is incomplete. The sample includes over 130,000 clones, around 93% of them seen just once. The sequenced sample was peripheral blood, obtained 28 days after the second AZD1222 dose. This TCR was recovered from an adult who received the AZD1222 COVID-19 vaccine.

CDR3 loop: CASSPTDRATLAKNIQYF. CDR3 sequence (DNA): TGTGCCAGCAGCCCGACAGACAGGGCGACGCTAGCCAAAAACATTCAGTACTTC. The gene calls are TRBV13 and TRBJ2-4, with 7 bases that match TRBD1. The junction had 13 bases not matched to a gene; V was cut back by 5 bases and J by 0 bases. This CDR3 contains 18 residues. Germline CDR1 PRHDT, CDR2 FYEKMQ (reference sequence). Filled out from reference TRBV13 and TRBJ2-4, the complete variable domain reads AAGVIQSPRHLIKEKRETATLKCYPIPRHDTVYWYQQGPGQDPQFLISFYEKMQSDKGSIPDRFSAQQFSDYHSELNMSSLELGDSALYFCASSPTDRATLAKNIQYFGAGTRLSVL.